The 32 T cell receptor beta chains below all came from one sample that was sequenced in a study of T-cell memory formation after mild COVID-19. TCRdb passed the 5' RACE reads through MiXCR, listing each CDR3 protein once. The sample contains about 14,000 distinct CDR3 sequences, about 21% of which appear only once. Sequenced input: PBMCs or a T cell subset sorted from them (not recorded which). Receptor source: an adult woman who had mild COVID-19 (a few samples of this study predate the infection). Cell type and time point are not known.

This clonotype was detected a few times. The J gene is TRBJ2-5, the V gene TRBV5-4, with D unclear. Deletions cut 0 bases from V and 3 bases from J, with 0 bases between. CDR3 length: 11 residues. CDR1 and CDR2 (germline): SGHNT, YYREEE (reference sequence). For the CDR3, the DNA is TGTGCCAGCAGCTTGGAAGAGACCCAGTACTTC. Amino acids: CASSLEETQYF.

This clonotype was seen at least ten times. The V gene is TRBV6-5, the J gene TRBJ1-5, with D unresolved. The V end lost 5 bases, the J end lost 1 base, and 12 bases lay between the germline ends. The CDR3 spans 15 residues. Germline V gene lookup returns CDR1 MNHEY and CDR2 SVGAGI. The CDR3, as DNA: TGTGCCAGCAGTGACGGCGGGATGAGCAATCAGCCCCAGCATTTT. Its protein product is CASSDGGMSNQPQHF.

This clonotype was observed at least ten times. One end of the junction varies from germline; a read error may be responsible. This sequence joins TRBV23-1 and TRBJ1-2; the D gene is possibly TRBD1 (6 bases). TRBV23-1 qualifies as an ORF whose function is uncertain. The CDR3 runs 8 residues. CDR3 protein: CAAGGKFF. The CDR3 DNA reads TGCGCAGCGGGGGGCAAATTCTTC.

This chain connects TRBV6-2 or TRBV6-3 to TRBJ2-3; 7 nucleotides line up with TRBD1. This CDR3 has 14 amino acids. The trim removed 8 bases at V and 1 base at J, leaving 6 bases unmatched. Germline CDR1 and CDR2: MNHEY and SVGEGT. CDR3 coding DNA: TGTGCCAGCGAGACAGGGTTCGGCACAGATACGCAGTATTTT. Translation: CASETGFGTDTQYF.

At least ten counts were recorded for this clonotype. The V gene is TRBV14, the J gene TRBJ2-3; the D gene is possibly TRBD2 (5 bases). The CDR3 is made up of 15 amino acids. V shed 1 base and J shed 0 bases, with 8 bases lying between them. CDR1 is SGHDN, CDR2 FVKESK, per germline. For the CDR3, the DNA is TGTGCCAGCAGCCAAGCGGGAATTAGCACAGATACGCAGTATTTT. Its translation is CASSQAGISTDTQYF.

This clonotype has a count of ten or more. V is TRBV11-2 and J is TRBJ2-7; the match to TRBD2 covers 10 bases. From germline, CDR1 is SGHAT and CDR2 FQNNGV. The CDR3 covers 20 residues. V lost 0 bases, J lost 1 base, and 15 bases stayed unmatched. CDR3 coding DNA: TGTGCCAGCAGCTTAGACCTTCCATGGGTCACTAGCGGGAAATCCTACGAGCAGTACTTC. Translating it yields CASSLDLPWVTSGKSYEQYF.

The rearrangement links TRBV28 to TRBJ1-6; D is ambiguous. Germline CDR1 and CDR2: MDHEN and SYDVKM. The CDR3 sequence is 14 residues long. Trimming stripped 8 bases from V and 7 bases from J, with 15 bases between. The CDR3 region has the DNA TGTGCCAGCCTTCCCGGTATAGCCAATTCACCCCTCCACTTT. It encodes CASLPGIANSPLHF.

This clonotype has at least ten counts. V usage is TRBV6-6 and J usage is TRBJ2-1; TRBD2 matches at 13 bases. Trimming at V came to 10 bases and at J to 9 bases, leaving 9 bases not matched to a gene. The germline CDR1 and CDR2 sequences are MNHNY and SVGAGI (reference sequence). CDR3 size: 14 residues. The CDR3 DNA follows: TGTGCCACCCGGACTAGCGGGAGCGGGGGTGAGCAGTTCTTC. This translates into CATRTSGSGGEQFF.

This clonotype was observed many times. The CDR3: CASSFPTGMNTEAFF. In DNA form, the CDR3 reads TGTGCCAGCAGCTTTCCGACAGGGATGAACACTGAAGCTTTCTTT. The chain couples TRBV11-2 to TRBJ1-1; the match to TRBD1 covers 7 bases. The ends lost 3 bases at V and 0 bases at J; junction bases unmatched: 4. This CDR3 contains 15 residues. Germline-derived CDR1 and CDR2 are SGHAT and FQNNGV. Variable domain in full (rest from reference TRBV11-2 and TRBJ1-1): EAGVAQSPRYKIIEKRQSVAFWCNPISGHATLYWYQQILGQGPKLLIQFQNNGVVDDSQLPKDRFSAERLKGVDSTLKIQPAKLEDSAVYLCASSFPTGMNTEAFFGQGTRLTVV.

This clonotype has ten or more counts. This chain joins TRBV6-6 and TRBJ1-5, with D possibly TRBD1 on 6 matching bases. The CDR3 spans 14 residues. V was clipped by 6 bases and J by 5 bases, with 14 bases between them. In germline, CDR1 is MNHNY, CDR2 SVGAGI (reference sequence). This CDR3 is CASSRRGVDQPQHF. The CDR3 DNA reads TGTGCCAGCAGCCGTAGGGGGGTGGATCAGCCCCAGCATTTT.

This clonotype was seen many times. This chain connects TRBV5-4 to TRBJ2-2; D unresolved. Germline CDR1 reads SGHNT; CDR2 reads YYREEE (reference sequence). Between the trimmed V and J ends, which lost 2 bases and 4 bases, there was a span of 6 bases. The CDR3 loop spans 13 amino acids. This CDR3 is CASSLLSTGELFF. The CDR3 nucleotides read TGTGCCAGCAGCTTACTTTCCACCGGGGAGCTGTTTTTT.

This clonotype was recorded many times. The CDR3 DNA reads as TGCGCCAGCAGCCTAGAAAAGGCCAATGAAAAACTGTTTTTT. Protein: CASSLEKANEKLFF. This chain joins TRBV4-1 and TRBJ1-4; D is unclear. Per the germline V gene, CDR1 is MGHRA and CDR2 is YSYEKL. CDR3 length equals 14 residues. V gave up 4 bases and J gave up 5 bases, with 11 bases separating them.

This chain connects TRBV10-3 to TRBJ2-1; possibly TRBD2 for D (6 bases). Germline V lookup: CDR1 ENHRY, CDR2 SYGVKD. The CDR3 is 11 residues long. This CDR3 reads CAIWRGNEQFF. In nucleotides, the CDR3 is TGTGCGATCTGGAGGGGCAATGAGCAGTTCTTC.

The chain employs TRBV12-3 or TRBV12-4 and TRBJ1-2; possibly TRBD1 for D (5 bases). The CDR3 spans 13 residues. Deletions cut 6 bases from V and 8 bases from J, with 16 bases between. The CDR3 region is CASRFQGSGGYTF. CDR3 bases: TGTGCCAGCAGATTCCAGGGCAGTGGGGGCTACACCTTC.

This clonotype has a count of ten or more. J is TRBJ2-2 and V is TRBV6-5, with 7 bases lining up with TRBD2. V was pared by 5 bases and J by 0 bases, with 12 bases of the junction left unmatched. Per the germline V gene, CDR1 is MNHEY and CDR2 is SVGAGI. The CDR3 length is 18 residues. For the CDR3, the DNA is TGTGCCAGCAGTCGAAGGGTTCCTCTAGCGGCGAACACCGGGGAGCTGTTTTTT. Residues: CASSRRVPLAANTGELFF.

The sample holds a few counts of this clonotype. This chain links TRBV29-1 with TRBJ2-1; 9 bases match TRBD1. The CDR3 runs 15 residues. The germline CDR1 and CDR2 sequences are SQVTM and ANQGSEA. Trimming took 1 base from V and 5 from J; bases not matched to a gene: 6. The CDR3 loop is CSVEGGDREDNEQFF. For the CDR3, the DNA is TGCAGCGTTGAAGGGGGGGACAGGGAAGACAATGAGCAGTTCTTC.

This clonotype was detected many times. V and J are TRBV4-3 and TRBJ2-1; D perhaps matches TRBD2 (5 bases). Trimming took off 1 base at V and 0 bases at J, with 16 bases between the two ends. Per the germline V gene, CDR1 is LGHNA and CDR2 is YSLEER. The CDR3 spans 18 residues. The CDR3 protein is CASSQGRGLTFSYNEQFF. The CDR3 DNA follows: TGCGCCAGCAGCCAAGGGCGAGGGTTAACCTTCTCCTACAATGAGCAGTTCTTC.

Ten or more counts support this clonotype. V is TRBV7-9 and J is TRBJ1-1; no clear D gene. The length of the CDR3 is 15 residues. CDR1 and CDR2 (germline): SEHNR, FQNEAQ (reference sequence). Trimming removed 0 bases from V and 2 bases from J, with 10 bases in between. The CDR3 is CASSLAPGLNTEAFF. The CDR3 nucleotides are TGTGCCAGCAGCTTAGCGCCAGGATTAAACACTGAAGCTTTCTTT.

Many counts were recorded for this clonotype. The chain has TRBV7-6 and TRBJ2-2; the D is unclear. Trimming removed 1 base at V and 0 bases at J, with 12 bases between. The CDR3 extends over 17 amino acids. CDR1 is SGHVS and CDR2 is FNYEAQ in the germline V gene. The CDR3 reads CASSLESSGANTGELFF. In DNA form, the CDR3 reads TGTGCCAGCAGCTTAGAGTCCTCCGGAGCGAACACCGGGGAGCTGTTTTTT.

This clonotype was observed at least ten times. The DNA for the CDR3 is TGTGCCAGCAGTTACTCGGGCCAGGGAAACACTGAAGCTTTCTTT. It translates to CASSYSGQGNTEAFF. The chain couples TRBV6-5 to TRBJ1-1; possibly TRBD1 for D (5 bases). CDR1 is MNHEY, CDR2 SVGAGI, per germline. Trimming cost V 0 bases and J 2 bases, with 10 bases left between them. The CDR3 length is 15 residues.

The CDR3 sequence is CASRSPGTGIETQYF. CDR3 nucleotides: TGTGCCAGCAGGAGTCCCGGGACAGGGATAGAGACCCAGTACTTC. The V and J genes are TRBV11-2 and TRBJ2-5; 9 bases line up with TRBD1. The CDR3 sequence is 15 residues long. Germline CDR1 is SGHAT and CDR2 is FQNNGV. V lost 6 bases, J lost 4 bases, and 9 bases stayed unmatched.

At least ten counts were recorded for this clonotype. This chain uses TRBV7-6 with TRBJ1-2; D perhaps matches TRBD1 (5 bases). Germline V gene lookup returns CDR1 SGHVS and CDR2 FNYEAQ. CDR3 length: 15 residues. Trimming stripped 2 bases from V and 4 bases from J, with 14 bases between. CDR3 amino acids: CASSLTSGSRYGYTF. The CDR3 nucleotides read TGTGCCAGCAGCTTAACATCAGGGTCACGCTATGGCTACACCTTC.

This clonotype has at least ten counts. The chain joins TRBV7-9 to TRBJ2-1; 9 bases match TRBD2. This CDR3 comprises 15 residues. V shed 3 bases and J 7 bases; nucleotides not matched to a gene: 7. Germline V CDR1 and CDR2: SEHNR, FQNEAQ (reference sequence). In DNA form, the CDR3 reads TGTGCCAGCAGCTTCGGGCTAGCGGGATTGAATGAGCAGTTCTTC. Protein product: CASSFGLAGLNEQFF.

The CDR3 nucleotides are TGTGCCAGCAGCCAGATAGGGACTAGCGGGAGCTACGAGCAGTTCTTC. This translates into CASSQIGTSGSYEQFF. This chain links TRBV7-3 with TRBJ2-1; 14 bases match TRBD2. The CDR3 has 16 amino acids. The V gene end was trimmed by 5 bases and the J gene end by 10 bases; junction bases not matched to a gene: 10. Germline V gives CDR1 SGHTA, CDR2 FQGTGA. Based on the CDR3 plus reference TRBV7-3 and TRBJ2-1, the full variable domain is GAGVSQTPSNKVTEKGKYVELRCDPISGHTALYWYRQSLGQGPEFLIYFQGTGAADDSGLPNDRFFAVRPEGSVSTLKIQRTERGDSAVYLCASSQIGTSGSYEQFFGPGTRLTVL.

This clonotype came up many times. J is TRBJ2-1 and V is TRBV6-5; 8 bases map to TRBD2. V gave up 6 bases and J gave up 0 bases; unmatched junction bases: 7. Per germline, CDR1 MNHEY and CDR2 SVGAGI. CDR3 length: 16 amino acids. The CDR3 spells CASSRTGGGSYNEQFF. The CDR3, as DNA: TGTGCCAGCAGCCGAACCGGGGGGGGCTCCTACAATGAGCAGTTCTTC.

This clonotype was observed at least ten times. The V call is TRBV18, the J call TRBJ2-7; 9 positions match TRBD1. CDR3 length: 14 amino acids. Unmatched junction bases numbered 5, after V lost 3 bases and J lost 5 bases. In germline, CDR1 is KGHSH, CDR2 LQKENI. The CDR3 protein is CASSPRDRVNEQYF. CDR3 bases: TGTGCCAGCTCACCCCGGGACAGGGTCAACGAGCAGTACTTC.

At least ten counts were recorded for this clonotype. At one end the junction does not follow the germline gene, possibly because of a read error. The rearrangement uses TRBV5-5 and TRBJ2-7; 10 bases are a match to TRBD1. CDR1 is SGHKS and CDR2 is YYEKEE in the germline V gene (reference sequence). The CDR3 is 16 amino acids. CDR3 residues: CASTLRAGTGDYEQYF. The CDR3 DNA is TGTGCCAGCACCTTGAGGGCCGGGACAGGGGACTACGAGCAGTACTTC.

In its sample, this clonotype was seen many times. The chain has TRBV6-5 and TRBJ1-2, with D maybe TRBD1 (6 bases). The V gene's germline CDR1 is MNHEY and CDR2 SVGAGI. CDR3 length equals 14 residues. The V end lost 6 bases, the J end lost 8 bases, and 19 bases lay between the germline ends. The CDR3 protein is CASRERTEPLGYTF. For the CDR3, the DNA is TGTGCCAGCAGAGAGAGGACAGAGCCCTTAGGCTACACCTTC.

At least ten counts were recorded for this clonotype. The chain joins TRBV9 to TRBJ2-3; D might be TRBD1 (5 bases). The V gene lost 3 bases and the J gene lost 6 bases, with 17 bases spanning the gap. CDR1 and CDR2 from the germline V gene are SGDLS and YYNGEE. The CDR3 contains 15 residues. The CDR3 nucleotides are TGTGCCAGCAGCGGCCCGCAGGGCCATGGGGATACGCAGTATTTT. Protein: CASSGPQGHGDTQYF.

Many counts were recorded for this clonotype. V gene TRBV6-5 combines with J gene TRBJ1-4; D perhaps matches TRBD1 (5 bases). Germline CDR1 is MNHEY and CDR2 is SVGAGI. V was trimmed by 5 bases and J by 6 bases, leaving 13 bases between them. There are 14 residues in the CDR3. CDR3 in amino acids: CASSRDVSHEKLFF. The CDR3 DNA is TGTGCCAGCAGTAGGGACGTATCCCATGAAAAACTGTTTTTT.

This clonotype was counted many times. This sequence joins TRBV20-1 and TRBJ2-7; D perhaps matches TRBD2 (7 bases). This CDR3 region has 13 residues. Germline CDR1 is DFQATT and CDR2 is SNEGSKA (reference sequence). Trimming took off 7 bases at V and 4 bases at J, with 17 bases between the two ends. The CDR3 here is CSVRGAGEYEQYF. The CDR3 DNA sequence: TGCAGTGTTCGGGGGGCGGGAGAGTACGAGCAGTACTTC.

This clonotype was found many times. This chain connects TRBV29-1 to TRBJ1-1; no clear D. Germline V lookup: CDR1 SQVTM, CDR2 ANQGSEA. Trimming took 3 bases from V and 1 from J, leaving 6 bases between them. The CDR3 extends over 12 amino acids. The CDR3 is CSVDARNTEAFF. CDR3 DNA sequence: TGCAGCGTTGATGCGAGGAACACTGAAGCTTTCTTT.